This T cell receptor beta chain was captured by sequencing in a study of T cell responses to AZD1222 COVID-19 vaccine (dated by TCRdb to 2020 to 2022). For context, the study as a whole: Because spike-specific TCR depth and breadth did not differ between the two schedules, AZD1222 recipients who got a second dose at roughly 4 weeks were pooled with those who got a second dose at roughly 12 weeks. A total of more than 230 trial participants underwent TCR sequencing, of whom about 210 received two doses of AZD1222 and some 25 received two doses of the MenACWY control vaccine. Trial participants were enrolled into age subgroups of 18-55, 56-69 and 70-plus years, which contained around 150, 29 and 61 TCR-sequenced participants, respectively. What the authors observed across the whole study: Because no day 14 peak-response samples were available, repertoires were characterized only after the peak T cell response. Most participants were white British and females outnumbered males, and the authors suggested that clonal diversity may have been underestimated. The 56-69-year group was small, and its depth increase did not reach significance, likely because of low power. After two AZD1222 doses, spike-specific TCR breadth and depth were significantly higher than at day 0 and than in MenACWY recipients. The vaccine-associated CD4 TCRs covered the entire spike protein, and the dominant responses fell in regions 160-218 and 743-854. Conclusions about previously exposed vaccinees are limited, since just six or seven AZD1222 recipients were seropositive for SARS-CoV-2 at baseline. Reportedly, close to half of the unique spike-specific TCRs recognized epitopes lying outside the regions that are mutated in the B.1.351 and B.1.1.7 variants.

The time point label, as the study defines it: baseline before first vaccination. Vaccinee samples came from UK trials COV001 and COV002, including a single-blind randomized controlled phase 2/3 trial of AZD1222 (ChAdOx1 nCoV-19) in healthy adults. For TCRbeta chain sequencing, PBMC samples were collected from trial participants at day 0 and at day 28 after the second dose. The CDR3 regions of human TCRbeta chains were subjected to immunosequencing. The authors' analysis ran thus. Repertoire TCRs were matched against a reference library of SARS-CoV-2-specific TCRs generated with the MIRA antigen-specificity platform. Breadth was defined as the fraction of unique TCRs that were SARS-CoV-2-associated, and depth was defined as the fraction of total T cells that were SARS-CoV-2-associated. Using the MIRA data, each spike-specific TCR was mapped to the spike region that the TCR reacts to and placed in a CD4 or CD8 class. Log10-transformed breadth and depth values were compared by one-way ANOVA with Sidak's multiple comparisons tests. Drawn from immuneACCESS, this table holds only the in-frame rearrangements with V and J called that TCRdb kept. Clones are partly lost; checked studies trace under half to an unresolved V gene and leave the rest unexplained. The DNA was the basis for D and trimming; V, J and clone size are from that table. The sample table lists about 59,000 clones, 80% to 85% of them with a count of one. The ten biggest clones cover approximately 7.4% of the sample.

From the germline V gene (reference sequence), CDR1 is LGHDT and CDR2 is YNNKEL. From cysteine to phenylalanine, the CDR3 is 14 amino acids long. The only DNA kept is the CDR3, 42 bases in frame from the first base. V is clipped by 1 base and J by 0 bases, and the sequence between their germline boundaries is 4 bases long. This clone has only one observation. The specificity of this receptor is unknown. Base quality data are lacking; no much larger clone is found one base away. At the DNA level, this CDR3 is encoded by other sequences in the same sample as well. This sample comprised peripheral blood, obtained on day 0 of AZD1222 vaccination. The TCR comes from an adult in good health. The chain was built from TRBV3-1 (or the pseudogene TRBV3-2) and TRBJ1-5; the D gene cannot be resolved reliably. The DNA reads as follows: TGTGCCAGCAGCCAAGCAGGTAGCAATCAGCCCCAGCATTTT. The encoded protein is CASSQAGSNQPQHF.